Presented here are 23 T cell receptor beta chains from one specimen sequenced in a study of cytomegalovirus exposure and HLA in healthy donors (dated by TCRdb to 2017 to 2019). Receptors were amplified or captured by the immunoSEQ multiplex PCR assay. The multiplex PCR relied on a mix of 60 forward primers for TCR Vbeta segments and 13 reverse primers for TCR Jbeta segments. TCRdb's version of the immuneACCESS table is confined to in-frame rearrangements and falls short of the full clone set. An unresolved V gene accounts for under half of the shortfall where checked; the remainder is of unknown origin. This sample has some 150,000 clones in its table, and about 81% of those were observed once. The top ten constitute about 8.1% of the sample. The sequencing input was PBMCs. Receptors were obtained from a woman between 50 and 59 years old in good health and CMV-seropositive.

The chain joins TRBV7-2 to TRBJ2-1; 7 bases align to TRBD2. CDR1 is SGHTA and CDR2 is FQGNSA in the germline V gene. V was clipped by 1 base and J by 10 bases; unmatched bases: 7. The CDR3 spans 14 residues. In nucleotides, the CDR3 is TGTGCCAGCAGCTTAGGGGGGGGTGGTTCGGAGCAGTTCTTC. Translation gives CASSLGGGGSEQFF.

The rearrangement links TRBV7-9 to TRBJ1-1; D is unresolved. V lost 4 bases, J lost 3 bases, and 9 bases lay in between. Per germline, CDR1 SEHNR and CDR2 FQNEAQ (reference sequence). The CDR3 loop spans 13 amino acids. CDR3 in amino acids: CASSSLPDTEAFF. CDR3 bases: TGTGCCAGCAGCTCCCTACCTGACACTGAAGCTTTCTTT.

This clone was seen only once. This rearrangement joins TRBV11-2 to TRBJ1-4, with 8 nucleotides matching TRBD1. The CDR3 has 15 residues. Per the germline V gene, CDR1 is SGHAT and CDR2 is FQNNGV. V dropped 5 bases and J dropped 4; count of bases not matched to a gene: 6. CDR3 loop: CASSPWGQDNEKLFF. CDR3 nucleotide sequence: TGTGCCAGCAGCCCCTGGGGACAGGATAATGAAAAACTGTTTTTT.

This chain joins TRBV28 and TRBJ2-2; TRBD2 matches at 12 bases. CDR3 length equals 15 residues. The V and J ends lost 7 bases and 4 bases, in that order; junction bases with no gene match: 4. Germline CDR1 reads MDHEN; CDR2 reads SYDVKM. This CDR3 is CASNPGLAGTGELFF. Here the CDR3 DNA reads TGTGCCAGCAACCCGGGACTAGCGGGCACCGGGGAGCTGTTTTTT.

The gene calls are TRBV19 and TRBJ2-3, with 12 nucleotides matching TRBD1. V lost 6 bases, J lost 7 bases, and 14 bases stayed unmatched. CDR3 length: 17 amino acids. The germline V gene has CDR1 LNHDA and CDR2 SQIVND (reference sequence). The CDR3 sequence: CASSNLLGQGAGHTQYF. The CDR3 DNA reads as TGTGCCAGTAGCAACCTCCTGGGACAGGGGGCAGGCCATACGCAGTATTTT.

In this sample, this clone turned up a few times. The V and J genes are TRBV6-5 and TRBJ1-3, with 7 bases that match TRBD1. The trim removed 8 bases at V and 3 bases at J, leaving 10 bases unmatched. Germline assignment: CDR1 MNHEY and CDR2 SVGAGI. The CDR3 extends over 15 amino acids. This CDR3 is CASCLRQGYGNTIYF. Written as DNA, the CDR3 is TGTGCCAGCTGCCTGCGACAGGGCTATGGAAACACCATATATTTT.

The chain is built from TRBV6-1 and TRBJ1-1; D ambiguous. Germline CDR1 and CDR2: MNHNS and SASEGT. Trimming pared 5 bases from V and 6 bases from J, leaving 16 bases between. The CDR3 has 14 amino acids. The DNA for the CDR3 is TGTGCCAGCAGTACCCGGAGGAGTGGCGCTGAAGCTTTCTTT. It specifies CASSTRRSGAEAFF.

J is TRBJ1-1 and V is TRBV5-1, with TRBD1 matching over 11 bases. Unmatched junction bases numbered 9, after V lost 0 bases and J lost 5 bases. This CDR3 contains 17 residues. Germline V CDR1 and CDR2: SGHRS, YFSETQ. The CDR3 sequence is CASSLGTGGLGRTEAFF. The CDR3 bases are TGCGCCAGCAGCTTGGGGACAGGGGGCCTCGGGAGGACTGAAGCTTTCTTT.

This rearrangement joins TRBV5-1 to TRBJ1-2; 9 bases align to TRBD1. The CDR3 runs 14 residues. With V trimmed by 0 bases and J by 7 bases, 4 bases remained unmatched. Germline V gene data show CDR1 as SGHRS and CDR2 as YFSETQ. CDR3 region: CASSLGTGEAGYTF. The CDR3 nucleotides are TGCGCCAGCAGCTTGGGGACAGGGGAGGCTGGCTACACCTTC. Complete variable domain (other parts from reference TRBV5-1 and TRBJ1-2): KAGVTQTPRYLIKTRGQQVTLSCSPISGHRSVSWYQQTPGQGLQFLFEYFSETQRNKGNFPGRFSGRQFSNSRSEMNVSTLELGDSALYLCASSLGTGEAGYTFGSGTRLTVV.

The CDR3 here is CASSESGRALNEQFF. CDR3 bases: TGTGCCAGCAGCGAAAGCGGGAGGGCCTTGAATGAGCAGTTCTTC. The genes are TRBV9 and TRBJ2-1; 10 bases align to TRBD2. V was clipped by 3 bases and J by 7 bases; unmatched bases: 7. Germline CDR1 SGDLS, CDR2 YYNGEE. This CDR3 contains 15 residues.

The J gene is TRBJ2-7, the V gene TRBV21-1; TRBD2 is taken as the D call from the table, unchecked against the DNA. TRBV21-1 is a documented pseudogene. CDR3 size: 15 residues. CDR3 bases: TGTGCCAGCAGCGTGGGCACTAGGATTCCCTACGAGCAGTACTTC. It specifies CASSVGTRIPYEQYF.

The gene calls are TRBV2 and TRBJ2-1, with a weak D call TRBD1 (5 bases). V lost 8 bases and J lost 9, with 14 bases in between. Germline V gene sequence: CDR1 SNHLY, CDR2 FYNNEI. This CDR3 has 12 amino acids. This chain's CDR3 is CASGRQQAEQFF. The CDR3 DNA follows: TGTGCCAGCGGCCGACAGCAGGCTGAGCAGTTCTTC.

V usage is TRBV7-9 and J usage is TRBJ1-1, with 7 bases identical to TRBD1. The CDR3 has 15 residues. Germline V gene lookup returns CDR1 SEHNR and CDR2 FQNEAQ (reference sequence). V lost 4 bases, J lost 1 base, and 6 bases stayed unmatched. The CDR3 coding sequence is TGTGCCAGCAGCTCACGGGGGACAGAGAACACTGAAGCTTTCTTT. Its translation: CASSSRGTENTEAFF.

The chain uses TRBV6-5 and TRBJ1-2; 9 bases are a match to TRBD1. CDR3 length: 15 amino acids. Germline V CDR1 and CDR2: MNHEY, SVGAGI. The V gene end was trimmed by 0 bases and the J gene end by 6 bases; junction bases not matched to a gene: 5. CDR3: CASSYSDRGRDGYTF. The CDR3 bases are TGTGCCAGCAGTTACTCGGACAGGGGTCGGGATGGCTACACCTTC.

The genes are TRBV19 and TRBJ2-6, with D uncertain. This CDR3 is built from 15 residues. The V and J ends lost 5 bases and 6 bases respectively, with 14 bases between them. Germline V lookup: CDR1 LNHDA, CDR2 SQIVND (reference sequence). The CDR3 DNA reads TGTGCCAGTAGTCCCGACGGAGCTTCGGCCAACGTCCTGACTTTC. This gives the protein CASSPDGASANVLTF. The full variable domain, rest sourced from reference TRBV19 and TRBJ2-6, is DGGITQSPKYLFRKEGQNVTLSCEQNLNHDAMYWYRQDPGQGLRLIYYSQIVNDFQKGDIAEGYSVSREKKESFPLTVTSAQKNPTAFYLCASSPDGASANVLTFGAGSRLTVL.

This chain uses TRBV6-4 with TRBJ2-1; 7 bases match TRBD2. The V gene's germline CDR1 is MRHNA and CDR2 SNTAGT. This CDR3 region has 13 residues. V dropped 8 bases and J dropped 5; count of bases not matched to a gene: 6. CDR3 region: CASGSGDHNEQFF. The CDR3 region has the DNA TGTGCCAGCGGGAGCGGGGACCACAATGAGCAGTTCTTC.

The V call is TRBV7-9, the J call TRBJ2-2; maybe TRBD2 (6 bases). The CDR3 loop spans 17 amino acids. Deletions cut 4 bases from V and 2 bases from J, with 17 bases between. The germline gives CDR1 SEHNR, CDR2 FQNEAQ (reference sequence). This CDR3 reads CASSSRDFTNNTGELFF. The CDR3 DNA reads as TGTGCCAGCAGCTCGAGGGACTTTACGAACAACACCGGGGAGCTGTTTTTT.

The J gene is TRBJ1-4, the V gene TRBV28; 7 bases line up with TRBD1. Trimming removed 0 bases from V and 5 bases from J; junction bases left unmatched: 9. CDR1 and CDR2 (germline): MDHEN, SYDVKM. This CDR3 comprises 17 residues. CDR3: CASSLWLTGNRNEKLFF. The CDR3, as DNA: TGTGCCAGCAGTTTATGGTTGACAGGGAATAGGAATGAAAAACTGTTTTTT.

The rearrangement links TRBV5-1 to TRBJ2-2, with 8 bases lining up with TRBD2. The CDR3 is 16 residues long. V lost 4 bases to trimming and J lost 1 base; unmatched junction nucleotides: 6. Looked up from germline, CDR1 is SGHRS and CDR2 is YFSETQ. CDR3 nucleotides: TGCGCCAGCAGCCAGACTAGCGCCGGGAACACCGGGGAGCTGTTTTTT. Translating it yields CASSQTSAGNTGELFF.

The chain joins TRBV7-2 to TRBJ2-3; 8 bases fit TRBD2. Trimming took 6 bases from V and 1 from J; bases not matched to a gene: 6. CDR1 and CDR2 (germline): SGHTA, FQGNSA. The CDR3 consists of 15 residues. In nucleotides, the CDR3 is TGTGCCAGCAGTCGACAAGCGGGGGGCACAGATACGCAGTATTTT. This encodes CASSRQAGGTDTQYF.

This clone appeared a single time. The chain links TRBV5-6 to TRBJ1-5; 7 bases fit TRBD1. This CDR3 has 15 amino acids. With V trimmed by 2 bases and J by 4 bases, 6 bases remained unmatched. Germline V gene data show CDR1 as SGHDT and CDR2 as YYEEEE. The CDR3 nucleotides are TGTGCCAGCAGCTTCCGGGACAGAACTAATCAGCCCCAGCATTTT. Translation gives CASSFRDRTNQPQHF.

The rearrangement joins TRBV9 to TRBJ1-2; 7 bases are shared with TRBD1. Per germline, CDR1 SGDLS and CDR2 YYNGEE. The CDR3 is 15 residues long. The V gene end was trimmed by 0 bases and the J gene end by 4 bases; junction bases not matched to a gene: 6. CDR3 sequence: CASSVEGQDLYGYTF. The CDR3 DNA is TGTGCCAGCAGCGTAGAAGGACAGGACCTCTATGGCTACACCTTC.

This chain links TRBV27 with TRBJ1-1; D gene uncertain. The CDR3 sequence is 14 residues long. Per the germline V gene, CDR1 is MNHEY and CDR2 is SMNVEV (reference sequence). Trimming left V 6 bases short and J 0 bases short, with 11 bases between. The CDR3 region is CASRLTEMNTEAFF. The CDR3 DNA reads TGTGCCAGCAGGCTCACTGAGATGAACACTGAAGCTTTCTTT.